This T cell receptor (beta chain) derives from a study of blood T cell repertoires in COVID-19. Study-wide background: The study drew acute and convalescent COVID-19 samples from the United States, Italy and Spain. Nucleic acid was either cDNA or gDNA, and it came from T cells, B-cell-depleted T cells, or PBMCs.

Authors' methods: Amplified reference gene primers provided the basis for estimating nucleated cell counts. Sequenced by immunoSEQ multiplex PCR; TCRdb stores in-frame clones only, minus some. The V and J calls and clone size come from that table; D and trimming were worked out from the DNA. Here the sample spans approximately 37,000 clones, over 75% being singletons. CDR3 size: 13 residues. The V gene's germline CDR1 is SGHTA and CDR2 FQGNSA. Trimming took off 5 bases at V and 5 bases at J, with 12 bases between the two ends. The J gene is TRBJ1-2, the V gene TRBV7-2; D is perhaps TRBD1 (5 bases). The TCR comes from a human donor in a cohort sampled during active COVID-19. The specimen was peripheral blood. The CDR3 DNA sequence: TGTGCCAGCAGCGAGGGGCGGGGGTATGGCTACACCTTC. Protein: CASSEGRGYGYTF. The variable domain in full, with the rest retrieved from reference TRBV7-2 and TRBJ1-2, is GAGVSQSPSNKVTEKGKDVELRCDPISGHTALYWYRQSLGQGLEFLIYFQGNSAPDKSGLPSDRFSAERTGGSVSTLTIQRTQQEDSAVYLCASSEGRGYGYTFGSGTRLTVV.